This entry features one T cell receptor beta chain sequence. This entry is derived from a study of identical twins. TCRdb ran MiXCR on the 5' RACE reads and lists one entry per CDR3 protein. The sample includes 200,000 or so distinct CDR3 sequences, around a sixth of them seen just once. The CDR3 loop spans 14 amino acids. Per germline, CDR1 DFQATT and CDR2 SNEGSKA (reference sequence). Trimming stripped 2 bases from V and 4 bases from J, with 14 bases between. The same data also went into a second study, on T cells expressing NK-cell markers.

This clonotype was obtained from a woman aged 18-30 years in good health. The chain couples TRBV20-1 to TRBJ2-5, with D perhaps being TRBD1 or TRBD2 (6 bases each). Sample: CD8+ T cells sorted from blood. The CDR3 DNA reads TGCAGTGCTAGATCCCTGGGGGGCGGAGAGACCCAGTACTTC. Protein sequence: CSARSLGGGETQYF.